The clone carrying this TCR beta chain came up many times. Antigen specificity is unknown. The CDR3 consists of 16 residues. V was clipped by 2 bases and J by 6 bases, with 17 bases between them. CDR1 and CDR2 from the germline V gene are SGHRS and YFSETQ. The record originates from a study of T-cell memory formation after mild COVID-19. Study overall: Clustering of TCRs was largely donor specific. Overall study findings and caveats: A subset of responding clones appeared in pre-infection memory, suggesting cross-reactive memory joined. CD4+ contracting clones lay mainly in CM and EM, CD8+ ones in EMRA. A second wave expanding day 15 to 37 was CD4+-biased; contracting clones were balanced.

TCRdb re-derived calls from the 5' RACE reads in MiXCR, one entry per CDR3 protein. The data contain about 210,000 distinct CDR3 sequences, about 10% of them singletons. The sequenced material came from PBMCs or a T cell subset sorted from them (not recorded which). The chain employs TRBV5-1 and TRBJ2-2; tentative D call: TRBD1 (6 bases). This clonotype was obtained from a man aged 18-30 years who had mild COVID-19 (a few samples of this study predate the infection). Cell type and time point are not known. The CDR3: CASSLLQGADAGELFF. Here the CDR3 DNA reads TGCGCCAGCAGCTTATTACAGGGAGCGGACGCCGGGGAGCTGTTTTTT.